Reported below is one T cell receptor (beta chain). Sequencing was performed with immunoSEQ multiplex PCR; in TCRdb, only in-frame clones are kept and a portion is missing. The sample lists hundreds of thousands of clones; more than 75% were seen once. The data were taken from a study of blood T cell repertoires in COVID-19. Sequencing used peripheral blood. This receptor was taken from a woman in her thirties or forties who had recovered from COVID-19.

In nucleotides, the CDR3 is TGTGCCAGCAGCCCCCATCAGGGGGGCTACGAGCAGTACTTC. Protein product: CASSPHQGGYEQYF. V gene TRBV11-2 combines with J gene TRBJ2-7, with D possibly being TRBD1 (7 bases). Trimming removed 5 bases at V and 3 bases at J, with 14 bases between. The CDR3 runs to 14 residues. Per the germline V gene, CDR1 is SGHAT and CDR2 is FQNNGV.